This T cell receptor (beta chain) was profiled in a study of shared clonotypes between healthy human individuals. Study-level points and caveats: Naive subsets generally had larger estimated richness than memory subsets. It was the non-shared clonotypes that had lower generation probabilities than clonotypes shared by all four donors.

Deletions cut 6 bases from V and 4 bases from J, with 9 bases between. CDR1 is DFQATT, CDR2 SNEGSKA, per germline (reference sequence). This CDR3 region has 11 residues. Note on this clone: What it binds is not known.

The assay was immunoSEQ multiplex PCR, and TCRdb's table has in-frame clones only and misses some. The sample comprises 2 million to 2.5 million clones, over 85% of which are singletons, and 0.1% to 0.15% rests with the top ten. The sample taken for sequencing was naive CD4+ T cells sorted from blood. The subset: CD45RA+ positively selected. This sequence was found in a man aged 18 to 29 in good health. V is TRBV20-1 and J is TRBJ1-2; D gene unclear. The CDR3 DNA sequence: TGCAGTGCCCGAGAGTTCTATGGCTACACCTTC. Its protein is CSAREFYGYTF.